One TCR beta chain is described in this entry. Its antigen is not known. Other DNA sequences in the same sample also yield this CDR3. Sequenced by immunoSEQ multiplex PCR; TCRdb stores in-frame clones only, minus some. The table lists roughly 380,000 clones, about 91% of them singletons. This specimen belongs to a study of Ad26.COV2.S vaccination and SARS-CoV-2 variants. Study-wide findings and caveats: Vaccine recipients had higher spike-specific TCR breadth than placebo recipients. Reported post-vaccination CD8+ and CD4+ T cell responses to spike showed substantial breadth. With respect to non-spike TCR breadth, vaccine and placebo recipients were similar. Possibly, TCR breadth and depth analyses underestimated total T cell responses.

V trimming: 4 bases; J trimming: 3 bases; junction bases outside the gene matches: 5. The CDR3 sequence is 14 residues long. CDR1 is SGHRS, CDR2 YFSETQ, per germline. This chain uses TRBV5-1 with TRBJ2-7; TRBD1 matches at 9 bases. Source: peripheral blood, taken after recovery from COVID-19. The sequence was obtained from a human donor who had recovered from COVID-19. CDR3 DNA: TGCGCCAGCAGCCCGGGACAGGGTAGCTACGAGCAGTACTTC. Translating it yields CASSPGQGSYEQYF.